Presented here are 30 T cell receptor beta chains from one specimen sequenced in a study of monozygotic twins with inflammatory bowel disease. No DNA is given; TCRdb re-called the 5' RACE reads and lists each CDR3 protein once. The sample data list approximately 380,000 distinct CDR3 sequences. What was sequenced was blood. The receptors come from a human donor with ulcerative colitis or Crohn's disease, or a healthy co-twin of an affected twin (not recorded which).

This sequence joins TRBV7-9 and TRBJ2-7; TCRdb calls TRBD1, which cannot be checked without DNA. This CDR3 is 17 amino acids long. The V gene's germline CDR1 is SEHNR and CDR2 FQNEAQ (reference sequence). The CDR3 sequence: CASSSGVAGGFVYEQYF.

V gene TRBV6-5 combines with J gene TRBJ2-1; lacking DNA, the TRBD1 call made by TCRdb goes unchecked. Germline V gives CDR1 MNHEY, CDR2 SVGAGI. The CDR3 loop spans 15 amino acids. The CDR3 spells CASSHRDRGSDEQFF.

The CDR3 reads CASSLMGLSNQPQHF. V is TRBV27 and J is TRBJ1-5. This CDR3 has 15 residues. Germline V gives CDR1 MNHEY, CDR2 SMNVEV (reference sequence).

This chain links TRBV5-1 with TRBJ2-7; TCRdb names TRBD1, which stays unverified in the absence of DNA. CDR1 and CDR2 from the germline V gene are SGHRS and YFSETQ. This CDR3 has 13 amino acids. The CDR3 protein is CASRWIRDYEQYF.

This rearrangement joins TRBV2 to TRBJ1-1; TCRdb's assignment of TRBD1 cannot be checked, as there is no DNA. Germline loops: CDR1 SNHLY, CDR2 FYNNEI. This CDR3 spans 11 amino acids. The CDR3 is CASSGAGEAFF. The full variable domain, its missing parts supplied by reference TRBV2 and TRBJ1-1, is EPEVTQTPSHQVTQMGQEVILRCVPISNHLYFYWYRQILGQKVEFLVSFYNNEISEKSEIFDDQFSVERPDGSNFTLKIRSTKLEDSAMYFCASSGAGEAFFGQGTRLTVV.

V is TRBV5-1 and J is TRBJ1-2. CDR1 and CDR2 from the germline V gene are SGHRS and YFSETQ. This CDR3 is built from 15 residues. CDR3 protein: CASSLEGPSNYGYTF.

The V gene is TRBV20-1, the J gene TRBJ2-5; the D call of TRBD1 rests on TCRdb alone, since no DNA is present to check it. The CDR3 is 19 residues long. CDR1 is DFQATT and CDR2 is SNEGSKA in the germline V gene (reference sequence). CDR3 residues: CSARALGSRVVLSEETQYF.

The CDR3 spells CSVEAGEANEKLFF. The chain uses TRBV29-1 and TRBJ1-4; TCRdb outputs TRBD1, but without DNA this stays unchecked. The CDR3 runs 14 residues. Germline CDR1 reads SQVTM; CDR2 reads ANQGSEA.

This chain uses TRBV18 with TRBJ2-1; lacking DNA, the TRBD2 call made by TCRdb goes unchecked. The V gene's germline CDR1 is KGHSH and CDR2 LQKENI. The CDR3 is 15 residues long. CDR3 residues: CASSPVEAGLGWAFF.

J is TRBJ1-1 and V is TRBV6-1. Germline values: CDR1 MNHNS, CDR2 SASEGT. This CDR3 region has 15 residues. The CDR3 spells CASSQYRQLNTEAFF.

The gene calls are TRBV5-1 and TRBJ2-7. Germline V gene data show CDR1 as SGHRS and CDR2 as YFSETQ. The CDR3 contains 14 residues. The CDR3 sequence: CASSLRHGSYEQYF.

V usage is TRBV18 and J usage is TRBJ1-3; TCRdb's D gene call, TRBD1, goes unchecked for lack of DNA. Germline lookup yields CDR1 KGHSH and CDR2 LQKENI. CDR3 length: 16 amino acids. CDR3 loop: CASSPPGRGSGNTIYF.

V usage is TRBV6-2 or TRBV6-3 and J usage is TRBJ2-2; the D gene TCRdb calls, TRBD1, cannot be checked with no DNA. In germline, CDR1 is MNHEY, CDR2 SVGEGT. This CDR3 has 14 residues. The CDR3 sequence: CASSTTVDTGELFF.

This CDR3 is CASSYPARGSGGGELFF. The rearrangement joins TRBV6-5 to TRBJ2-2; checking the TCRdb D call of TRBD1 is not possible without DNA. CDR1 is MNHEY and CDR2 is SVGAGI in the germline V gene. The CDR3 loop spans 17 amino acids.

The V gene is TRBV6-5, the J gene TRBJ2-4. Germline V gives CDR1 MNHEY, CDR2 SVGAGI. The CDR3 has 15 residues. Here the CDR3 reads CASSYSRGAKNIQYF.

This chain uses TRBV4-3 with TRBJ2-7; lacking DNA, the TRBD1 call made by TCRdb goes unchecked. Looked up from germline, CDR1 is LGHNA and CDR2 is YSLEER. The CDR3 covers 13 residues. Here the CDR3 reads CASSLNWGAEQYF.

The V call is TRBV4-2, the J call TRBJ2-2; the D call from TCRdb, TRBD2, cannot be confirmed without DNA. Germline loops: CDR1 LGHNA, CDR2 YNFKEQ. The CDR3 totals 17 residues. The CDR3 spells CASSQLGLLGNTGELFF.

The chain joins TRBV7-9 to TRBJ2-5. CDR1 and CDR2 (germline): SEHNR, FQNEAQ (reference sequence). The CDR3 length is 11 residues. This chain's CDR3 is CASSNQETQYF.

This chain links TRBV5-1 with TRBJ2-2; the TCRdb call, TRBD1, lacks DNA for checking. CDR3 length: 15 amino acids. Germline lookup yields CDR1 SGHRS and CDR2 YFSETQ. CDR3 region: CASSFNRGQGGELFF.

The CDR3 reads CSVEDPGTGATNYGYTF. The V and J genes are TRBV29-1 and TRBJ1-2; the TCRdb call, TRBD1, lacks DNA for checking. This CDR3 spans 17 amino acids. Germline V CDR1 and CDR2: SQVTM, ANQGSEA.

The genes are TRBV5-1 and TRBJ2-7; TCRdb reports TRBD1, a call that lacks DNA to check it against. The CDR3 length is 14 residues. From germline, CDR1 is SGHRS and CDR2 YFSETQ. The chain's CDR3 is CASSLRDRRDEQYF.

This chain joins TRBV12-3 or TRBV12-4 and TRBJ1-2; no DNA is available, so the TRBD1 call from TCRdb remains unchecked. The CDR3 length is 13 residues. CDR3 sequence reads: CASSPGDLYGYTF.

The chain links TRBV12-3 or TRBV12-4 to TRBJ1-1. CDR3 length: 12 residues. The CDR3 spells CASSLGRTEAFF.

The J gene is TRBJ2-1, the V gene TRBV24-1; TCRdb's D call, TRBD2, is unchecked because there is no DNA. The CDR3 has 18 amino acids. Germline V lookup: CDR1 KGHDR, CDR2 SFDVKD. CDR3 protein: CATSDPTDKAGSYNEQFF.

This chain joins TRBV19 and TRBJ2-7; TCRdb picks TRBD1, but there is no DNA to check that call. Per germline, CDR1 LNHDA and CDR2 SQIVND (reference sequence). CDR3 length equals 15 residues. The CDR3 sequence is CASSTGTGFSYEQYF. Filled out from reference TRBV19 and TRBJ2-7, the complete variable domain reads DGGITQSPKYLFRKEGQNVTLSCEQNLNHDAMYWYRQDPGQGLRLIYYSQIVNDFQKGDIAEGYSVSREKKESFPLTVTSAQKNPTAFYLCASSTGTGFSYEQYFGPGTRLTVT.

The chain links TRBV5-1 to TRBJ1-3. CDR1 and CDR2 (germline): SGHRS, YFSETQ. This CDR3 spans 15 amino acids. The CDR3 reads CASSSGTAGGNTIYF.

The gene calls are TRBV7-3 and TRBJ2-7. Germline CDR1 is SGHTA and CDR2 is FQGTGA. The length of the CDR3 is 14 residues. The CDR3 loop is CASSLKDSTYEQYF.

The chain links TRBV7-9 to TRBJ1-1; the D call of TRBD1 rests on TCRdb alone, since no DNA is present to check it. The CDR3 extends over 12 amino acids. The germline V gene has CDR1 SEHNR and CDR2 FQNEAQ (reference sequence). The CDR3 spells CASSSTELEAFF. Full variable domain (rest looked up from reference TRBV7-9 and TRBJ1-1): DTGVSQNPRHKITKRGQNVTFRCDPISEHNRLYWYRQTLGQGPEFLTYFQNEAQLEKSRLLSDRFSAERPKGSFSTLEIQRTEQGDSAMYLCASSSTELEAFFGQGTRLTVV.

V usage is TRBV18 and J usage is TRBJ1-2; TCRdb calls TRBD1, which cannot be checked without DNA. Germline CDR1 is KGHSH and CDR2 is LQKENI. The CDR3 length is 15 residues. CDR3 amino acids: CASSPPTGYYYGYTF. Using reference TRBV18 and TRBJ1-2 for the parts outside the CDR3, the full variable domain is NAGVMQNPRHLVRRRGQEARLRCSPMKGHSHVYWYRQLPEEGLKFMVYLQKENIIDESGMPKERFSAEFPKEGPSILRIQQVVRGDSAAYFCASSPPTGYYYGYTFGSGTRLTVV.

The chain has TRBV20-1 and TRBJ2-2; without DNA, the TCRdb call of TRBD1 cannot be checked. Germline CDR1 and CDR2: DFQATT and SNEGSKA (reference sequence). CDR3 length equals 15 residues. CDR3 protein: CSARLGRGSTGELFF.